This T cell receptor (beta chain) was recorded in a study of regulatory T cells in long-lasting Graves disease. Study-wide findings and caveats: Shared public clonotypes totalled about 2,700 in persistent patients, compared with about a thousand in new patients.

iRepertoire HTBI primers and Arm-PCR of CDR3 regions built TCR beta libraries. TCRdb independently ran MiXCR on the multiplex PCR reads; one entry per CDR3 protein. The sample holds 700,000 or so distinct CDR3 sequences; about 32% are singletons and the top ten take 40% to 55%. Germline V gives CDR1 MNHEY, CDR2 SVGAGI. This CDR3 is 18 amino acids long. Trimming took 0 bases from V and 4 from J, leaving 18 bases between them. Worth noting for this clonotype: No antigen is known for it.

Time point reported: persistent/refractory GD, antithyroid drugs over 5 years with positive TRAb. The TCR library was made from RNA that had been extracted from PBMCs in TRIzol. Graves' disease diagnosis was established per American Thyroid Association guidelines. The sequence derives from a female donor with Graves disease. The source material was peripheral blood mononuclear cells (PBMCs), sampled when the disease was refractory, from a patient treated with antithyroid drugs. This sequence joins TRBV6-5 and TRBJ1-4; no definite D call. The CDR3 is CASSYSIGPSQFNEKLFF. CDR3 DNA sequence: TGTGCCAGCAGTTACTCGATAGGGCCATCACAGTTTAATGAAAAACTGTTTTTT.